The text below deals with one TCR beta chain. Its target antigen remains unknown. There are no base qualities to consult, and no much larger clone falls within one base. The sample carries other DNA sequences with the same CDR3. The CDR3, from cysteine to phenylalanine, totals 13 residues. Of all the DNA, just the CDR3 is kept, 39 bases in frame from base 1. The V and J ends are trimmed by 2 bases and 3 bases, leaving 7 bases between them. The germline V gene provides CDR1 KGHSH and CDR2 LQKENI. The CDR3 regions of human TCRbeta chains were subjected to immunosequencing. Processing in the source paper ran as follows. Repertoire TCRs were matched against a reference library of SARS-CoV-2-specific TCRs generated with the MIRA antigen-specificity platform. Breadth was defined as the fraction of unique TCRs that were SARS-CoV-2-associated, and depth was defined as the fraction of total T cells that were SARS-CoV-2-associated. Using the MIRA data, each spike-specific TCR was mapped to the spike region that the TCR reacts to and placed in a CD4 or CD8 class. Log10-transformed breadth and depth values were compared by one-way ANOVA with Sidak's multiple comparisons tests. TCRdb provides this immuneACCESS table in a form limited to in-frame rearrangements. Some clones are lacking; in checked studies, under half of them reflect an unresolved V gene, and why the rest are absent is not known. The V and J calls and the clone size are those of that table, but D and trimming were determined from the DNA. The sample contains approximately 100,000 clones, approximately 90% of them found a single time. 3% to 3.5% of the sample is in the top ten clones.

The data were obtained in a study of T cell responses to AZD1222 COVID-19 vaccine (dated by TCRdb to about 2021). With respect to the entire study: AZD1222 recipients given second doses at about 4 weeks or at about 12 weeks were pooled, since spike-specific TCR depth and breadth were not found to differ between the two schedules. A total of 240 or so trial participants underwent TCR sequencing, of whom about 210 had received two doses of AZD1222 and around 26 had received two doses of the MenACWY control vaccine. Trial participants were enrolled into age subgroups of 18-55, 56-69 and 70-plus years, which contained 148, 28 and 57 TCR-sequenced participants, respectively.

Beyond this particular receptor, the publication reports: The whole spike protein was spanned by vaccine-associated CD4 TCRs, and dominant responses were seen in regions 160-218 and 743-854. Conclusions about previously exposed vaccinees were limited because only six AZD1222 recipients were SARS-CoV-2 seropositive at baseline. Most participants were white British and females outnumbered males, and the authors suggested that clonal diversity may have been underestimated. Because no day 14 peak-response samples were available, the repertoires could be characterized only after the peak T cell response. After two AZD1222 doses, spike-specific TCR breadth and depth were significantly higher than at day 0 and than in MenACWY recipients. In the small 56-69-year group, the increase in depth fell short of significance, most likely because of low power. Nearly half of unique spike-specific TCRs reportedly recognized epitopes outside regions mutated in the B.1.351 and B.1.1.7 variants.

The meaning of the sample's time point label: baseline before first vaccination. Vaccinee samples were obtained from the UK trials COV001 and COV002, which included a single-blind randomized controlled phase 2/3 trial of AZD1222 (ChAdOx1 nCoV-19) in healthy adults. Trial participant PBMC samples were collected at day 0 and day 28 after the second dose for TCRbeta chain sequencing. The sample in question was peripheral blood, obtained on day 0 of AZD1222 vaccination. The V gene is TRBV18 and the J gene is TRBJ1-2; the D gene cannot be resolved reliably. This receptor was obtained from an adult in good health. The CDR3 sequence is CASSPEEDYGYTF. The DNA is as follows: TGTGCCAGCTCACCAGAGGAAGACTATGGCTACACCTTC.